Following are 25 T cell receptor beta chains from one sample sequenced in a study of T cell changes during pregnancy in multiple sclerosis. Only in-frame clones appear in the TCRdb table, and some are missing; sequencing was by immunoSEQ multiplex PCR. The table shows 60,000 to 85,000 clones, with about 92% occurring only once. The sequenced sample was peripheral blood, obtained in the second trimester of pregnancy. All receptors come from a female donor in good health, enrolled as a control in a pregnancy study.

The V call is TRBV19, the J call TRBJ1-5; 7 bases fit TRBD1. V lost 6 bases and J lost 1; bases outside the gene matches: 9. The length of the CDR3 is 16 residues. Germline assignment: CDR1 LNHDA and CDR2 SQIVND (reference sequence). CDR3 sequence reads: CASSKLQGPSNQPQHF. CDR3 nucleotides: TGTGCCAGTAGCAAGTTACAGGGGCCGAGCAATCAGCCCCAGCATTTT.

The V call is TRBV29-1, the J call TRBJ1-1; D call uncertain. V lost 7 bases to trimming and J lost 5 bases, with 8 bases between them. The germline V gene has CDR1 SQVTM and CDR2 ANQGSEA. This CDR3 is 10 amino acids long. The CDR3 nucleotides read TGCAGCGCAAAAGAGACTGAAGCTTTCTTT. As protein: CSAKETEAFF. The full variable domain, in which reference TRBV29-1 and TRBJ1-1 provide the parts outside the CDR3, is SAVISQKPSRDICQRGTSLTIQCQVDSQVTMMFWYRQQPGQSLTLIATANQGSEATYESGFVIDKFPISRPNLTFSTLTVSNMSPEDSSIYLCSAKETEAFFGQGTRLTVV.

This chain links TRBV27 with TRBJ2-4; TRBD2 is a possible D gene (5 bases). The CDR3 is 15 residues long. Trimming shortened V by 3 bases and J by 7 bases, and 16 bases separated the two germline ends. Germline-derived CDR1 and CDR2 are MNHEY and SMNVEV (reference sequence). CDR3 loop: CASSFWRVMRNIQYF. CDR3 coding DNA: TGTGCCAGCAGTTTTTGGCGGGTGATGAGGAACATTCAGTACTTC.

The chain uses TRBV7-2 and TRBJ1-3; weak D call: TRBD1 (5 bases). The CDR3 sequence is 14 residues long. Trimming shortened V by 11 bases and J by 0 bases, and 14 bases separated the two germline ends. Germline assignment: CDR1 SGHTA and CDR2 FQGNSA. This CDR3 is CAARPGGSGNTIYF. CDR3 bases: TGTGCCGCGCGTCCCGGGGGCTCTGGAAACACCATATATTTT.

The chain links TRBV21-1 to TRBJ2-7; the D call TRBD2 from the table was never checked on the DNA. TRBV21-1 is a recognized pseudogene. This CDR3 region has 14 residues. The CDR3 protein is CASSMGGESYEQYF. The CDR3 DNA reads TGTGCCAGCAGCATGGGGGGTGAGTCCTACGAGCAGTACTTC.

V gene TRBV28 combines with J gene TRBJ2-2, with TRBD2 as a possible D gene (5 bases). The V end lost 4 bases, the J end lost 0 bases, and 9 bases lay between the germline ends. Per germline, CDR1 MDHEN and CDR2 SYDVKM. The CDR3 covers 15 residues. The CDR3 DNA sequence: TGTGCCAGCAGTTGGGCGGACTCGAACACCGGGGAGCTGTTTTTT. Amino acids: CASSWADSNTGELFF.

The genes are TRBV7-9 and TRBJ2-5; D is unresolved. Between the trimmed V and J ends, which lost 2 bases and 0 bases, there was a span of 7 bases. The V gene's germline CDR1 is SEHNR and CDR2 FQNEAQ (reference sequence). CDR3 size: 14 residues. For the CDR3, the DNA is TGTGCCAGCAGCTTATCAGGTTACCAAGAGACCCAGTACTTC. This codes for CASSLSGYQETQYF.

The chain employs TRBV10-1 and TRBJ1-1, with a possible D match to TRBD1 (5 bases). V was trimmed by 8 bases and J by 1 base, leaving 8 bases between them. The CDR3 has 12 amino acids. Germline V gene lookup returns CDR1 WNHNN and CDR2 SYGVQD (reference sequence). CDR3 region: CASAGPNTEAFF. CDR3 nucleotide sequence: TGCGCCAGCGCGGGGCCGAACACTGAAGCTTTCTTT.

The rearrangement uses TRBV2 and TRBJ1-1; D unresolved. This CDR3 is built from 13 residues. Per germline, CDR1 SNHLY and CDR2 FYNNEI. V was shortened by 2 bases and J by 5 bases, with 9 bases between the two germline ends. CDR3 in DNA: TGTGCCAGCAGTGAATATCAACAGACTGAAGCTTTCTTT. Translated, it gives CASSEYQQTEAFF.

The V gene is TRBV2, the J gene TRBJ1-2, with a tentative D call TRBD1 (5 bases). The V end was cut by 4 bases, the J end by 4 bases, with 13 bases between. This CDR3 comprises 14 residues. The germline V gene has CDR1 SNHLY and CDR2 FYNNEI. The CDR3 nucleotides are TGTGCCAGCAGTGCGCCAGGGAGGTTCTATGGCTACACCTTC. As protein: CASSAPGRFYGYTF.

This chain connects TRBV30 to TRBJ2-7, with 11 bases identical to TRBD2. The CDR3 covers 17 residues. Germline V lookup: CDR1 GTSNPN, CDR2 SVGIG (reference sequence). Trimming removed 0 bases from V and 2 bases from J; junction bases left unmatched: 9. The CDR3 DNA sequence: TGTGCCTGGAGTGTACCCTTGCTAGCGGGAGGTACCTACGAGCAGTACTTC. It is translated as CAWSVPLLAGGTYEQYF.

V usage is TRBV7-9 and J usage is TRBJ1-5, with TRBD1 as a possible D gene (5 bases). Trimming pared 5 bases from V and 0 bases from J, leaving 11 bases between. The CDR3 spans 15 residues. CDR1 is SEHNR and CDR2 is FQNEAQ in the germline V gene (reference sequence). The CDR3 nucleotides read TGTGCCAGCAGCCGAGACAGCGTTAGCAATCAGCCCCAGCATTTT. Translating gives CASSRDSVSNQPQHF.

The CDR3 spells CASSFSRGTDEQYF. The CDR3 coding sequence is TGTGCCAGCAGTTTCAGCAGGGGGACCGACGAGCAGTACTTC. The rearrangement joins TRBV28 to TRBJ2-7; 7 bases are a match to TRBD1. Germline trimming cut 3 bases from V and 5 bases from J; bases unmatched to any gene: 7. Germline assignment: CDR1 MDHEN and CDR2 SYDVKM. There are 14 residues in the CDR3.

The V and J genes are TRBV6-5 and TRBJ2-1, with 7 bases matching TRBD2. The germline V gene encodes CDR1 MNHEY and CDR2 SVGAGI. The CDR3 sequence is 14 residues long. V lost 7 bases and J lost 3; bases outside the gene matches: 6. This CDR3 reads CASTRAGDYNEQFF. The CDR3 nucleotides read TGTGCCAGCACCCGTGCGGGGGACTACAATGAGCAGTTCTTC.

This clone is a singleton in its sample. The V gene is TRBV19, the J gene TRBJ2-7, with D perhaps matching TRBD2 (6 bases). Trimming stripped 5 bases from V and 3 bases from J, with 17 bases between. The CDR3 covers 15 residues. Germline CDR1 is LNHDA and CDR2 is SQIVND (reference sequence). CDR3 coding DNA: TGTGCCAGTAGTCCCCCGGGGGTACGTGGCTACGAGCAGTACTTC. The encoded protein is CASSPPGVRGYEQYF.

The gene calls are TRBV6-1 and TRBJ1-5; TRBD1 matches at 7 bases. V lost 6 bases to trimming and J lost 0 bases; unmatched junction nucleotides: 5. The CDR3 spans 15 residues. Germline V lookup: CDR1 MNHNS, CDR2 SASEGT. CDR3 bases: TGTGCCAGCAGGGGGACAGTTGGTAGCAATCAGCCCCAGCATTTT. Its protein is CASRGTVGSNQPQHF.

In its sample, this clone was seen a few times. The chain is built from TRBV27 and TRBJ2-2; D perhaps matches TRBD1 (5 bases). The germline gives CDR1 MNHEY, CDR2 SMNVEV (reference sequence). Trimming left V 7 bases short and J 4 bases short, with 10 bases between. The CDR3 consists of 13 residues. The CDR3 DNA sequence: TGTGCCAGCATCCCGACAGCCACCGGGGAGCTGTTTTTT. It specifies CASIPTATGELFF.

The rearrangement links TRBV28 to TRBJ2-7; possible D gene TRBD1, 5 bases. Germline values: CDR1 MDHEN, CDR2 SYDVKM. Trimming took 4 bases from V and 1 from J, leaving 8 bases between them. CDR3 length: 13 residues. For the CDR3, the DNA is TGTGCCAGCAGTTCGGACACTTCCTACGAGCAGTACTTC. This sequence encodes CASSSDTSYEQYF.

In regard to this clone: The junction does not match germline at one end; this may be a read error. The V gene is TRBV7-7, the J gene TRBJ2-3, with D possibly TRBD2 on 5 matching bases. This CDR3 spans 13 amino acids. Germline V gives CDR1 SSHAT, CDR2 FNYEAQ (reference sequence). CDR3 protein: CASRRLNTDTQYF. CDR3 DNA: TGTGCTAGCAGGCGACTAAACACAGATACGCAGTATTTT.

The CDR3 region has the DNA TGTGCCAGCAAGGCGGGAGGGGGCACAGATACGCAGTATTTT. Protein sequence: CASKAGGGTDTQYF. The chain recombines TRBV28 with TRBJ2-3, with 9 bases identical to TRBD2. This CDR3 spans 14 amino acids. J gave up 1 base and V 7 bases, and 3 bases lay outside the gene matches. From germline, CDR1 is MDHEN and CDR2 SYDVKM.

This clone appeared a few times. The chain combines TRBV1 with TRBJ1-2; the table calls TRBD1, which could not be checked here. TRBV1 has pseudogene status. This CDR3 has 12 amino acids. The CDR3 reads CTSSRPGVGYTF. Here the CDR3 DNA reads TGCACCAGCAGCCGACCAGGGGTAGGCTACACCTTC.

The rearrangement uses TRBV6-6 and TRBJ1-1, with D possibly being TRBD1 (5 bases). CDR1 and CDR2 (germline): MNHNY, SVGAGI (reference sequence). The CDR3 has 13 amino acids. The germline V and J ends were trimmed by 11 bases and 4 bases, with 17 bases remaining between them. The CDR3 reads CAYRPGQGTEAFF. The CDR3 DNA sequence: TGTGCCTACCGCCCAGGACAAGGCACTGAAGCTTTCTTT.

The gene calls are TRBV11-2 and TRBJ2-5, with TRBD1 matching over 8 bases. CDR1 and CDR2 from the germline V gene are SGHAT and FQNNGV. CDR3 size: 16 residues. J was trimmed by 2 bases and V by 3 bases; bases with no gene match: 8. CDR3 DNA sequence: TGTGCCAGCAGCTTCCTCACAGGGGGAAGTCAAGAGACCCAGTACTTC. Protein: CASSFLTGGSQETQYF.

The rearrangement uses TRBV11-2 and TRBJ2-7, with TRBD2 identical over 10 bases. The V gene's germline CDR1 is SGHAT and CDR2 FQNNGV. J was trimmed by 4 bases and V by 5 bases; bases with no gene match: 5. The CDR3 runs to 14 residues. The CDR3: CASSPASGSYEQYF. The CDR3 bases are TGTGCCAGCAGCCCGGCTAGCGGGAGTTACGAGCAGTACTTC.

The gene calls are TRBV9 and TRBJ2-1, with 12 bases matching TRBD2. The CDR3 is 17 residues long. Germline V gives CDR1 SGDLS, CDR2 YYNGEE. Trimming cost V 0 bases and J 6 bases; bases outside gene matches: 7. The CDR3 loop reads CASSVGLAGDLANEQFF. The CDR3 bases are TGTGCCAGCAGCGTAGGACTAGCGGGAGATCTGGCCAATGAGCAGTTCTTC.